The entry that follows covers one T cell receptor (beta chain) sequence. Trimming removed 8 bases from V and 8 bases from J, with 24 bases in between. Germline-derived CDR1 and CDR2 are KGHSH and LQKENI. This CDR3 has 15 residues. The data were obtained in a study of blood T cell repertoires in COVID-19. As for the study in general: Researchers got acute and convalescent COVID-19 samples from the United States, Italy and Spain.

Assay used: immunoSEQ multiplex PCR; TCRdb lists only in-frame clones, some missing. This sample carries some 290,000 clones, around 90% of them seen once, and the ten largest clones take 2% to 2.5%. The clonotype was recovered from a woman between 45 and 60 years old who had recovered from COVID-19. V and J are TRBV18 and TRBJ1-2; D might be TRBD1 (6 bases). Sequencing used peripheral blood. The CDR3 DNA follows: TGTGCCAGCCTCTCCGACACTACAGGGATCTTGGGCTACACCTTC. It translates to CASLSDTTGILGYTF.